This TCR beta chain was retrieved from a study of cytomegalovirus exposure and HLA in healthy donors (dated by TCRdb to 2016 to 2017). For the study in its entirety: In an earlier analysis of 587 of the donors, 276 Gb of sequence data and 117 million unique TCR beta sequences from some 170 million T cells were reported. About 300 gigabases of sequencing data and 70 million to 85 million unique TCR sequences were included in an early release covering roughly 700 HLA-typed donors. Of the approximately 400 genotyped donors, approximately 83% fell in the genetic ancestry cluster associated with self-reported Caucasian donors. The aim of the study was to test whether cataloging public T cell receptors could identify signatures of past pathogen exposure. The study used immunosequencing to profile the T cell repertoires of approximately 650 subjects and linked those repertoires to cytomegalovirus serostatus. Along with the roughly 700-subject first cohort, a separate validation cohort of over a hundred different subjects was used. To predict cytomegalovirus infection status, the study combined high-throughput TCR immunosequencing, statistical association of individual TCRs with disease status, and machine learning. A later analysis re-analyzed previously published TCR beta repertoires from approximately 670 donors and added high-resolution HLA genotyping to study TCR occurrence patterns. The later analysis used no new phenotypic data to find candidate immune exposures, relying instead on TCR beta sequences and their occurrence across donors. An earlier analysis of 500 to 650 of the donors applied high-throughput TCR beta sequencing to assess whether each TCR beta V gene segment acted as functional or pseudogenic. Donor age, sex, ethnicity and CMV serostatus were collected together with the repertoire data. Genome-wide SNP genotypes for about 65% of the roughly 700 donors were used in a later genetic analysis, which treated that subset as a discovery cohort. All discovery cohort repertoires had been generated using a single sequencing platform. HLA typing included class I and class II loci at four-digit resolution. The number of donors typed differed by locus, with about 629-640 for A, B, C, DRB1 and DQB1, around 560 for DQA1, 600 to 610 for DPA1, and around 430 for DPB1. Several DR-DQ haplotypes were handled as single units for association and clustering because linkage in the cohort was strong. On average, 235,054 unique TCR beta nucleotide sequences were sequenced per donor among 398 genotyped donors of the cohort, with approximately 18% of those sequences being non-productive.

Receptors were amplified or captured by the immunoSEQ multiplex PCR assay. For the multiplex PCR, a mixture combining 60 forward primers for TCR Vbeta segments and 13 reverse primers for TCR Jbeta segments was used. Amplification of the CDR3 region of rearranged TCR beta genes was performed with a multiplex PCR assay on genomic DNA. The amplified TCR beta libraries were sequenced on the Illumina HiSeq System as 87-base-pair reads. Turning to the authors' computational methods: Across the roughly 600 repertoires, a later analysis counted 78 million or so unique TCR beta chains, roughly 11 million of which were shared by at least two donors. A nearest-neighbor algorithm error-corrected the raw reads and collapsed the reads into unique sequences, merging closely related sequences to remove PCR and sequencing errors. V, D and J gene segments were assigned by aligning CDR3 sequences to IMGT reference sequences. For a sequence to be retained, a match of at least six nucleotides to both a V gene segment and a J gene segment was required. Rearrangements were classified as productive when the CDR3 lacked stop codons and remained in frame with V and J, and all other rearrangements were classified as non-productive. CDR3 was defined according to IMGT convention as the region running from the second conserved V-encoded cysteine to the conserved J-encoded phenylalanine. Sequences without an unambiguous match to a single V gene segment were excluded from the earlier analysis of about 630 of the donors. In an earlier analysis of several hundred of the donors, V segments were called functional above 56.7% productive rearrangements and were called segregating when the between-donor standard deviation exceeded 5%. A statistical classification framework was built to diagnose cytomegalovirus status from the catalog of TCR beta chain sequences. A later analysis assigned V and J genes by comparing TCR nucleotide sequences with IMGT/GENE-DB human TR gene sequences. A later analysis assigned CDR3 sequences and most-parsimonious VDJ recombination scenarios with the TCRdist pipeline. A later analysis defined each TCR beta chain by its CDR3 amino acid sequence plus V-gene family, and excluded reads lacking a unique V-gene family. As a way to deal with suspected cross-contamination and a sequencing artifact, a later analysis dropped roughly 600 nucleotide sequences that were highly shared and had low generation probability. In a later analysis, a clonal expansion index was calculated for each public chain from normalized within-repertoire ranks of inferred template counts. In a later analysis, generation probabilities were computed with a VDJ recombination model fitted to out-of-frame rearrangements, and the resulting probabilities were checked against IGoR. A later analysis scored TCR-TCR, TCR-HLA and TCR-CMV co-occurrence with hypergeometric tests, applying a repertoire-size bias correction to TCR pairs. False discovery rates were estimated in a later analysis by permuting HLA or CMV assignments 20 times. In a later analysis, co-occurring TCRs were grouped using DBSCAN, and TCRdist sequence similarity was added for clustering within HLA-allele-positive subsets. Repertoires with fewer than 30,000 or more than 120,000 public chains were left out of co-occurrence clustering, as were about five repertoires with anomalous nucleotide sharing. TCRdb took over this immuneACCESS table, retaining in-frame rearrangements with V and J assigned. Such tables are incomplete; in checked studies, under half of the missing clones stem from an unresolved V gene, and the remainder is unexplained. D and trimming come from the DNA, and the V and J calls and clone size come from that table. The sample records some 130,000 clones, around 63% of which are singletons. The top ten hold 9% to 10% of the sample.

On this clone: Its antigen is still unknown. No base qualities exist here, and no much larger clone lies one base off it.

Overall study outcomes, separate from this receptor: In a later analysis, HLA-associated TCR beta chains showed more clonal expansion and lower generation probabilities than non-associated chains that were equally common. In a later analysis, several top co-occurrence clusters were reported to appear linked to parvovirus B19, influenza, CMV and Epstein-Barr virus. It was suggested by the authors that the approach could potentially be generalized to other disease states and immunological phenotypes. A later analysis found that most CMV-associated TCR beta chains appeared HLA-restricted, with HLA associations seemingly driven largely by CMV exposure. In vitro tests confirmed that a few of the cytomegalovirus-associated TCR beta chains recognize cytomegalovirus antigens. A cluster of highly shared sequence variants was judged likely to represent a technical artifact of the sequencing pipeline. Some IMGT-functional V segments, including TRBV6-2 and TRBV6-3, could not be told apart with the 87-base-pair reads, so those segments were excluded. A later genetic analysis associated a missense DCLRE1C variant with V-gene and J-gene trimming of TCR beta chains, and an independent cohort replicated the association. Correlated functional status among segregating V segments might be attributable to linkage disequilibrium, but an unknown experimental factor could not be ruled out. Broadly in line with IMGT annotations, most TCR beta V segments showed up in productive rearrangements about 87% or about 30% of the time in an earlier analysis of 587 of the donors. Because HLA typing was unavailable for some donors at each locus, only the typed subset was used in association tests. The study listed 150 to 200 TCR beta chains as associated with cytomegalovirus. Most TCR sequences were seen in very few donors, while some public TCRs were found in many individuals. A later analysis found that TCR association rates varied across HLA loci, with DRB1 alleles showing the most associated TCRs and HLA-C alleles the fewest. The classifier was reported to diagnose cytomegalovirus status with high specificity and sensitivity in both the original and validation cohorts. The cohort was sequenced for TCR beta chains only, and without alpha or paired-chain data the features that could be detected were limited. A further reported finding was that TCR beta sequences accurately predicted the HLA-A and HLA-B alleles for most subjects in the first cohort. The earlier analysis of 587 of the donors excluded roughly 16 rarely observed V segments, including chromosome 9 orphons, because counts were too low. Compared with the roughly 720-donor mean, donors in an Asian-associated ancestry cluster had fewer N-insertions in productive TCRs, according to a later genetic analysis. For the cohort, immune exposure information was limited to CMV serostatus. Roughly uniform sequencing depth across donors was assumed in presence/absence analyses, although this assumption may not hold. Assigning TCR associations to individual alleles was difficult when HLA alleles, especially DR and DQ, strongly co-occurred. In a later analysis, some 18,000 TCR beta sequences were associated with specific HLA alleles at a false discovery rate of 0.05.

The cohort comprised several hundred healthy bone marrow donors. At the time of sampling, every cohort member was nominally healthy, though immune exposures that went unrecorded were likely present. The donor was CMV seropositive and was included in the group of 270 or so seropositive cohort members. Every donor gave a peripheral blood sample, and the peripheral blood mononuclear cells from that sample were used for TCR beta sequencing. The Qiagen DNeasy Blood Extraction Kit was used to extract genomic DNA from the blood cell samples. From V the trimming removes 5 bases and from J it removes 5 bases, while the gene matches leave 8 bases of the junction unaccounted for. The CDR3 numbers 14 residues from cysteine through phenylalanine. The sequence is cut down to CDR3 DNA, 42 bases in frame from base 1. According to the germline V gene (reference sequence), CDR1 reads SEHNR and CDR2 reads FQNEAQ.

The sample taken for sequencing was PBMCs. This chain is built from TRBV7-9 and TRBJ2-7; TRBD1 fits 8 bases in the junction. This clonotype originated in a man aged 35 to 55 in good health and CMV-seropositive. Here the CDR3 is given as CASSMWTGLNEQYF. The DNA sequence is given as TGTGCCAGCAGCATGTGGACAGGGTTAAACGAGCAGTACTTC.